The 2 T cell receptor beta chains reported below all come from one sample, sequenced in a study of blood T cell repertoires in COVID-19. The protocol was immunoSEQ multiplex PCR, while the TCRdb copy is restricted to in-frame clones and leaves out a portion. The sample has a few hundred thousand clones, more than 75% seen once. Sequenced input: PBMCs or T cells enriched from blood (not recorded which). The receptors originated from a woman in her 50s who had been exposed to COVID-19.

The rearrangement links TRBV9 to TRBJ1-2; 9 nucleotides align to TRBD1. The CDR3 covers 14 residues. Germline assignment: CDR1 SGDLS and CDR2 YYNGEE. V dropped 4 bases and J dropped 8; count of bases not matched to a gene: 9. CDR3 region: CASSRYGQGRGYTF. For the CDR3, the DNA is TGTGCCAGCAGCAGATACGGACAGGGGCGCGGCTACACCTTC.

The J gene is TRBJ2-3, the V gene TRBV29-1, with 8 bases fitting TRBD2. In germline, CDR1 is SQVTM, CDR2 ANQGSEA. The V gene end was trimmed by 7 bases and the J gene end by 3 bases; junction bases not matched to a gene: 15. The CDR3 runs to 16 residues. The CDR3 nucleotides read TGCAGCGCACCCGTTGAACAGCGGGGGAGGACAGATACGCAGTATTTT. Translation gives CSAPVEQRGRTDTQYF.